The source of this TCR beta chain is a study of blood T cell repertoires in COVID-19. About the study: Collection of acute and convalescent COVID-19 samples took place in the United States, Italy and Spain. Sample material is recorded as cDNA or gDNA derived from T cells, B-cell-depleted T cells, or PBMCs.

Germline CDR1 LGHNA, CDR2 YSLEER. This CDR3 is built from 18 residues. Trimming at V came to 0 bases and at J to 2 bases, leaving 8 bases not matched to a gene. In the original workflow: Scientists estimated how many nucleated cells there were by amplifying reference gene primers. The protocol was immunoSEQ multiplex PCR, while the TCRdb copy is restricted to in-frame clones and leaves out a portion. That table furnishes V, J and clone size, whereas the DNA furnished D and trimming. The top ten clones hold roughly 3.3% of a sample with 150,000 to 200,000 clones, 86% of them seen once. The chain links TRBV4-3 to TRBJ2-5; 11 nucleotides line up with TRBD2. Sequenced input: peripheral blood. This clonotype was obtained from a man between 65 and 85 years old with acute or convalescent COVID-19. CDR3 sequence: CASSQDRTSGGPQETQYF. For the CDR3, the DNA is TGCGCCAGCAGCCAAGATCGAACTAGCGGGGGACCACAAGAGACCCAGTACTTC.